The 8 T cell receptor beta chains reported below all come from one sample, sequenced in a study of cytomegalovirus exposure and HLA in healthy donors. It was with 60 Vbeta and 13 Jbeta primers that the PCR ran. TCRdb keeps only in-frame clones here, not all; method: immunoSEQ multiplex PCR. The sample holds 190,000 or so clones, over 80% seen once. Source material: PBMCs. These TCRs come from a man aged 45-65 years in good health and CMV-seronegative.

The chain joins TRBV5-1 to TRBJ2-5; TRBD1 agrees at 7 bases. V shed 4 bases, J shed 2 bases, and the junction held 8 bases outside the gene matches. This CDR3 contains 15 residues. Germline CDR1 SGHRS, CDR2 YFSETQ. Here the CDR3 DNA reads TGCGCCAGCAGCCGTAACAGGGGCGATCAAGAGACCCAGTACTTC. Amino acid sequence: CASSRNRGDQETQYF. Full variable domain (missing parts from reference TRBV5-1 and TRBJ2-5): KAGVTQTPRYLIKTRGQQVTLSCSPISGHRSVSWYQQTPGQGLQFLFEYFSETQRNKGNFPGRFSGRQFSNSRSEMNVSTLELGDSALYLCASSRNRGDQETQYFGPGTRLLVL.

V gene TRBV18 combines with J gene TRBJ2-7; D is undetermined. CDR1 and CDR2 from the germline V gene are KGHSH and LQKENI. The V end was cut by 0 bases, the J end by 3 bases, with 6 bases between. The CDR3 is made up of 13 amino acids. The CDR3 is CASSPPTVYEQYF. For the CDR3, the DNA is TGTGCCAGCTCACCACCTACAGTCTACGAGCAGTACTTC.

The rearrangement uses TRBV7-2 and TRBJ2-5, with a weak D call TRBD2 (5 bases). Trimming left V 5 bases short and J 3 bases short, with 13 bases between. In germline, CDR1 is SGHTA, CDR2 FQGNSA. The CDR3 has 14 amino acids. In DNA form, the CDR3 reads TGTGCCAGCAGCCGTCGGGGAGAAAAAGAGACCCAGTACTTC. The encoded protein is CASSRRGEKETQYF.

The J gene is TRBJ2-4, the V gene TRBV11-1, with 7 nucleotides matching TRBD1. The CDR3 length is 17 residues. V dropped 5 bases and J dropped 1; count of bases not matched to a gene: 11. The V gene's germline CDR1 is SGHAT and CDR2 FQDESV (reference sequence). The CDR3 region is CASSTATGLLAKNIQYF. CDR3 nucleotides: TGTGCCAGCAGCACCGCGACAGGGTTATTGGCCAAAAACATTCAGTACTTC. The full variable domain, in which reference TRBV11-1 and TRBJ2-4 provide the parts outside the CDR3, is EAEVAQSPRYKITEKSQAVAFWCDPISGHATLYWYRQILGQGPELLVQFQDESVVDDSQLPKDRFSAERLKGVDSTLKIQPAELGDSAMYLCASSTATGLLAKNIQYFGAGTRLSVL.

This chain uses TRBV5-6 with TRBJ2-7; no reliable D call. Germline V gene data show CDR1 as SGHDT and CDR2 as YYEEEE. V was cut by 6 bases and J by 2 bases, with 15 bases left in between. There are 14 residues in the CDR3. CDR3 in amino acids: CASTPGGEAYEQYF. The DNA of the CDR3 is TGTGCCAGCACCCCTGGCGGCGAAGCCTACGAGCAGTACTTC.

The genes are TRBV30 and TRBJ1-5; a possible D gene is TRBD1 (5 bases). CDR3 length: 13 residues. V was pared by 1 base and J by 6 bases, with 10 bases between. CDR1 is GTSNPN and CDR2 is SVGIG in the germline V gene (reference sequence). The CDR3 DNA sequence: TGTGCCTGGAGTGGGTTAACAGGTCAGCCCCAGCATTTT. It translates to CAWSGLTGQPQHF.

V and J are TRBV25-1 and TRBJ2-1; 8 nucleotides agree with TRBD1. The CDR3 loop spans 15 amino acids. The ends lost 1 base at V and 4 bases at J; junction bases unmatched: 3. Looked up from germline, CDR1 is MGHDK and CDR2 is SYGVNS. The CDR3 DNA follows: TGTGCCAGCAGTGAATGGACAGGGTCATACAATGAGCAGTTCTTC. Translating gives CASSEWTGSYNEQFF. Full variable domain (missing parts from reference TRBV25-1 and TRBJ2-1): EADIYQTPRYLVIGTGKKITLECSQTMGHDKMYWYQQDPGMELHLIHYSYGVNSTEKGDLSSESTVSRIRTEHFPLTLESARPSHTSQYLCASSEWTGSYNEQFFGPGTRLTVL.

This clone was counted once. This chain uses TRBV5-1 with TRBJ2-5; maybe TRBD2 (6 bases). The CDR3 totals 13 residues. The V and J ends lost 5 bases and 2 bases respectively, with 10 bases between them. Germline values: CDR1 SGHRS, CDR2 YFSETQ. Written as DNA, the CDR3 is TGCGCCAGCAGACGGGGGTCACAAGAGACCCAGTACTTC. Its translation is CASRRGSQETQYF. The complete variable domain, with remaining parts taken from reference TRBV5-1 and TRBJ2-5, reads KAGVTQTPRYLIKTRGQQVTLSCSPISGHRSVSWYQQTPGQGLQFLFEYFSETQRNKGNFPGRFSGRQFSNSRSEMNVSTLELGDSALYLCASRRGSQETQYFGPGTRLLVL.